This T cell receptor (beta chain) was sequenced in a study of T cells after yellow fever vaccination. Findings of the study overall: Only a minor proportion of clonotypes was detected across both CD4 and CD8 compartments. Primary-vaccination clones mostly resurfaced post-booster (96% CD4, 75% to 90% CD8).

UMIs and a universal primer site were added when TCR cDNA was made by 5'RACE template switching. Via MiXCR, TCRdb re-called the 5' RACE reads, giving one row per CDR3 protein. The table has hundreds of thousands of distinct CDR3 sequences, approximately 13% seen once. Per the germline V gene, CDR1 is ENHRY and CDR2 is SYGVKD. J gave up 7 bases and V 8 bases, and 17 bases lay outside the gene matches. The CDR3 sequence is 18 residues long. This clonotype was seen at least ten times. Its target is unknown. The receptor's source is a man under 40 who received the YFV17D yellow fever vaccine. Material: PBMCs, obtained on the day of the yellow fever booster vaccination. This chain links TRBV10-3 with TRBJ2-2; 12 nucleotides agree with TRBD1. DNA of the CDR3: TGTGCCATCCGGGGACAGGGGGCCCTAGCGGCTAATGGCGGGGAGCTGTTTTTT. This gives the protein CAIRGQGALAANGGELFF.